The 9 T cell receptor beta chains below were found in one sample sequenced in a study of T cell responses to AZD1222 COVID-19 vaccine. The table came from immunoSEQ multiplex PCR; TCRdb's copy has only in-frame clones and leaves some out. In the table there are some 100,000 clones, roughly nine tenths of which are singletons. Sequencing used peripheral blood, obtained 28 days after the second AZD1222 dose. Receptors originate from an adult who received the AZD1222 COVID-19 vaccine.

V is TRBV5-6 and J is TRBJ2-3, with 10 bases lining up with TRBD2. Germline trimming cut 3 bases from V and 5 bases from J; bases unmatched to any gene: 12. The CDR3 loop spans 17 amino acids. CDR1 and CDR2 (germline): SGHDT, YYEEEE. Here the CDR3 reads CASSSLNQRGGEDTQYF. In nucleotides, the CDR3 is TGTGCCAGCAGCTCCCTTAACCAGCGGGGGGGAGAAGATACGCAGTATTTT.

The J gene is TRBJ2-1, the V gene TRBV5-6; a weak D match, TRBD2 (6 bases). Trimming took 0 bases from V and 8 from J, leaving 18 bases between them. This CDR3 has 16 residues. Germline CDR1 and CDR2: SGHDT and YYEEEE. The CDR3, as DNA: TGTGCCAGCAGCTTGGCCCCGGGACTCAGTCCCCATGAGCAGTTCTTC. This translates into CASSLAPGLSPHEQFF.

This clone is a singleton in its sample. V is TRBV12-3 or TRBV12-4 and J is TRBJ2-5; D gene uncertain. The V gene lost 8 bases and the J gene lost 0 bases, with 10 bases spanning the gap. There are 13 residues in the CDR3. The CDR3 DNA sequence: TGTGCCAGCCAAGGACGGAACCAAGAGACCCAGTACTTC. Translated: CASQGRNQETQYF.

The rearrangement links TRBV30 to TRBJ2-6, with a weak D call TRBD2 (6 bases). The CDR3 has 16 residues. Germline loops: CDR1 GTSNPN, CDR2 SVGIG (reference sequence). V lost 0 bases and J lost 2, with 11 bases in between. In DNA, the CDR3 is TGTGCCTGGAGTGTACGGGGGATTACTGGGGCCAACGTCCTGACTTTC. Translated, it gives CAWSVRGITGANVLTF.

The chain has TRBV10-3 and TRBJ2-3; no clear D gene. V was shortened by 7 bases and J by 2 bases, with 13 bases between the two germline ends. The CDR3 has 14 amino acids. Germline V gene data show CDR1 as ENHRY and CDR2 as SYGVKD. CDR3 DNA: TGTGCCATCAAAGGTGGTGGGTCCACAGATACGCAGTATTTT. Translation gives CAIKGGGSTDTQYF.

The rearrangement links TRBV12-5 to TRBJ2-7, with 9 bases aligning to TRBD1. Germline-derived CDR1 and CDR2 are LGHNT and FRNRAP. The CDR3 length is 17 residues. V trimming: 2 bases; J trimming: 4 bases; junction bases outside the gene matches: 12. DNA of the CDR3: TGTGCTAGTGGTTTGCTCTCCTCGGACAGGGGCAAGTACGAGCAGTACTTC. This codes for CASGLLSSDRGKYEQYF.

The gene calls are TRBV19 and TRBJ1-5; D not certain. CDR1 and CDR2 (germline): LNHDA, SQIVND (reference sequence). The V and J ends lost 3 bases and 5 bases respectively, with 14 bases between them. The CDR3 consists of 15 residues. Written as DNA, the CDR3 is TGTGCCAGTAGTATCGAGGCAGCGAACTATCAGCCCCAGCATTTT. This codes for CASSIEAANYQPQHF.

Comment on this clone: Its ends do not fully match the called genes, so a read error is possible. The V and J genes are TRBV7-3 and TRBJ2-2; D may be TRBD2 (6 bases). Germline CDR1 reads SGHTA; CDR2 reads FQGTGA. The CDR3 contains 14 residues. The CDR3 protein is CASSLLANSGELFF. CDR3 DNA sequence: TGTGCCAGCAGCTTACTAGCGAACTCCGGGGAGCTGTTTTTT.

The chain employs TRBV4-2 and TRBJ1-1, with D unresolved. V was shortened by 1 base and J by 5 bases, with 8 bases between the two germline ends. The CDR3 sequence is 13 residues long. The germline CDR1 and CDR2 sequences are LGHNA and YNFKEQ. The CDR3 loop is CASSQATGTEAFF. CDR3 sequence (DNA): TGTGCCAGCAGCCAAGCGACGGGGACTGAAGCTTTCTTT.